Each of the 14 T cell receptor beta chains below was sequenced from the same sample in a study of cytomegalovirus exposure and HLA in healthy donors. Clones were sequenced by immunoSEQ multiplex PCR, and TCRdb holds only the in-frame ones, with some missing. The sample includes over 200,000 clones, roughly 80% of them seen just once. Material: PBMCs. These receptors came from a woman aged 18-29 years in good health and CMV-seronegative.

This chain uses TRBV9 with TRBJ2-5; maybe TRBD1 (5 bases). The CDR3 totals 13 residues. V lost 2 bases to trimming and J lost 0 bases, with 5 bases between them. Germline-derived CDR1 and CDR2 are SGDLS and YYNGEE. CDR3 coding DNA: TGTGCCAGCAGCGTCAGGGACCAAGAGACCCAGTACTTC. Its protein is CASSVRDQETQYF.

The V call is TRBV27, the J call TRBJ2-7; weak D call: TRBD1 (5 bases). V was clipped by 5 bases and J by 7 bases, with 21 bases between them. In germline, CDR1 is MNHEY, CDR2 SMNVEV (reference sequence). The CDR3 spans 15 residues. CDR3 amino acids: CASSTDRYAIGEQYF. The CDR3 nucleotides are TGTGCCAGCAGTACCGACAGATATGCTATCGGGGAGCAGTACTTC.

V gene TRBV7-9 combines with J gene TRBJ1-4, with D possibly being TRBD1 (6 bases). V shed 8 bases and J shed 2 bases, with 12 bases lying between them. Looked up from germline, CDR1 is SEHNR and CDR2 is FQNEAQ (reference sequence). The CDR3 has 14 amino acids. The CDR3 coding sequence is TGTGCCAGCGGTCAGGGGCGGACTAATGAAAAACTGTTTTTT. Translating it yields CASGQGRTNEKLFF.

The V and J genes are TRBV29-1 and TRBJ2-1, with D tentatively TRBD1 (6 bases). The CDR3 runs to 12 residues. In germline, CDR1 is SQVTM, CDR2 ANQGSEA. V lost 6 bases, J lost 3 bases, and 9 bases lay in between. The CDR3 coding sequence is TGCAGCGTAGGGGGTTTCTACAATGAGCAGTTCTTC. It is translated as CSVGGFYNEQFF.

This chain connects TRBV30 to TRBJ2-1; 8 bases fit TRBD2. The length of the CDR3 is 13 residues. The germline V gene has CDR1 GTSNPN and CDR2 SVGIG (reference sequence). V was pared by 4 bases and J by 8 bases, with 7 bases of the junction left unmatched. The CDR3 sequence is CAWTGAGGDEQFF. The CDR3 bases are TGTGCCTGGACGGGGGCCGGGGGGGATGAGCAGTTCTTC.

The chain combines TRBV11-2 with TRBJ2-7, with 9 bases identical to TRBD1. Losses at the gene ends were 5 bases for V and 8 bases for J; bases not matched to a gene: 7. Germline V gene lookup returns CDR1 SGHAT and CDR2 FQNNGV. The CDR3 loop spans 13 amino acids. The CDR3 DNA is TGTGCCAGCAGCCAAAGGGACAGGGAAAAGCAGTACTTC. Encoded protein: CASSQRDREKQYF.

The rearrangement joins TRBV9 to TRBJ1-2; 11 positions agree with TRBD1. The CDR3 is made up of 14 amino acids. Unmatched junction bases numbered 1, after V lost 3 bases and J lost 3 bases. Germline assignment: CDR1 SGDLS and CDR2 YYNGEE. The CDR3, as DNA: TGTGCCAGCAGCGGGACAGGGGGCTACTATGGCTACACCTTC. Translating gives CASSGTGGYYGYTF.

This clone was recorded once. The rearrangement joins TRBV2 to TRBJ2-5; TRBD2 agrees at 13 bases. Germline V lookup: CDR1 SNHLY, CDR2 FYNNEI. Germline trimming cut 7 bases from V and 4 bases from J; bases unmatched to any gene: 6. The CDR3 loop spans 15 amino acids. The CDR3 sequence is CASKGRLAGGETQYF. The CDR3 bases are TGTGCCAGCAAAGGAAGACTAGCGGGAGGAGAGACCCAGTACTTC. The complete variable domain, with remaining parts taken from reference TRBV2 and TRBJ2-5, reads EPEVTQTPSHQVTQMGQEVILRCVPISNHLYFYWYRQILGQKVEFLVSFYNNEISEKSEIFDDQFSVERPDGSNFTLKIRSTKLEDSAMYFCASKGRLAGGETQYFGPGTRLLVL.

This clone was counted once. This rearrangement joins TRBV29-1 to TRBJ2-1; 7 bases are shared with TRBD1. CDR1 is SQVTM and CDR2 is ANQGSEA in the germline V gene. With 7 bases clipped from V and 3 bases from J, the junction kept 6 bases outside the gene matches. The CDR3 spans 13 residues. CDR3 sequence: CSAGQLGYNEQFF. CDR3 coding DNA: TGCAGCGCGGGACAGTTGGGCTACAATGAGCAGTTCTTC.

This clone was counted many times. The CDR3 reads CASSDGRGTETQYF. CDR3 sequence (DNA): TGTGCCAGCAGTGATGGCAGGGGGACAGAGACCCAGTACTTC. The chain joins TRBV6-4 to TRBJ2-5; 7 bases align to TRBD1. The V gene end was trimmed by 3 bases and the J gene end by 4 bases; junction bases not matched to a gene: 5. CDR1 is MRHNA and CDR2 is SNTAGT in the germline V gene. This CDR3 comprises 14 residues.

V is TRBV28 and J is TRBJ1-2; D not certain. Trimming removed 10 bases at V and 3 bases at J, with 6 bases between. The CDR3 length is 10 residues. Germline V gene sequence: CDR1 MDHEN, CDR2 SYDVKM. The CDR3 sequence is CATADYGYTF. The CDR3 DNA reads as TGTGCCACCGCCGACTATGGCTACACCTTC.

The chain is built from TRBV6-5 and TRBJ2-2; 8 bases agree with TRBD1. Germline loops: CDR1 MNHEY, CDR2 SVGAGI. The length of the CDR3 is 15 residues. The V gene end was trimmed by 4 bases and the J gene end by 7 bases; junction bases not matched to a gene: 8. The CDR3: CASSSWTGTIGELFF. The CDR3 region has the DNA TGTGCCAGCAGTTCATGGACAGGGACGATCGGGGAGCTGTTTTTT.

The CDR3 bases are TGTGCCAGCAGTGAAGCCAGCGGTTACGAGCAGTACTTC. Protein sequence: CASSEASGYEQYF. The gene calls are TRBV2 and TRBJ2-7; weak D call: TRBD2 (5 bases). From germline, CDR1 is SNHLY and CDR2 FYNNEI. The V and J ends lost 0 bases and 4 bases respectively, with 7 bases between them. The CDR3 is 13 residues long.

This clone has just one count. J is TRBJ1-1 and V is TRBV28; D not certain. CDR3 size: 12 residues. Germline V gene sequence: CDR1 MDHEN, CDR2 SYDVKM. V shed 4 bases and J shed 8 bases, with 11 bases lying between them. The CDR3 reads CASSSRQGEAFF. For the CDR3, the DNA is TGTGCCAGCAGTTCCCGACAAGGCGAAGCTTTCTTT. Based on the CDR3 plus reference TRBV28 and TRBJ1-1, the full variable domain is DVKVTQSSRYLVKRTGEKVFLECVQDMDHENMFWYRQDPGLGLRLIYFSYDVKMKEKGDIPEGYSVSREKKERFSLILESASTNQTSMYLCASSSRQGEAFFGQGTRLTVV.